A single sample gave rise to the 26 T cell receptor beta chains below, sequenced in a study of T cell responses to AZD1222 COVID-19 vaccine. Clones were sequenced by immunoSEQ multiplex PCR, and TCRdb holds only the in-frame ones, with some missing. The data show fewer than 150,000 clones, about 88% seen once. Sequencing was performed on peripheral blood, taken 28 days after the second AZD1222 dose. The receptors originated from an adult who received the AZD1222 COVID-19 vaccine.

The chain is built from TRBV18 and TRBJ2-3; TRBD2 matches at 8 bases. The length of the CDR3 is 14 residues. V dropped 4 bases and J dropped 6; count of bases not matched to a gene: 6. CDR1 is KGHSH, CDR2 LQKENI, per germline. CDR3 protein: CASSQAGVRDTQYF. The CDR3 DNA sequence: TGTGCCAGCTCACAAGCGGGAGTAAGGGATACGCAGTATTTT.

The chain recombines TRBV6-5 with TRBJ1-2, with D possibly matching TRBD1 (6 bases). This CDR3 has 14 residues. Germline CDR1 MNHEY, CDR2 SVGAGI. Trimming took off 5 bases at V and 4 bases at J, with 14 bases between the two ends. The CDR3 sequence: CASSRQVIGYGYTF. The CDR3 bases are TGTGCCAGCAGTCGACAGGTGATAGGCTATGGCTACACCTTC.

The rearrangement uses TRBV19 and TRBJ1-4, with TRBD1 matching over 9 bases. The CDR3 runs to 18 residues. V shed 7 bases, J shed 0 bases, and the junction held 12 bases outside the gene matches. Germline CDR1 reads LNHDA; CDR2 reads SQIVND (reference sequence). As DNA, the CDR3 is TGTGCCAGTACCGATAGAATCGGGACAGGGTCAACTAATGAAAAACTGTTTTTT. Amino acids: CASTDRIGTGSTNEKLFF.

This sequence joins TRBV7-3 and TRBJ1-6; possible D gene TRBD1, 6 bases. This CDR3 has 16 residues. Trimming stripped 3 bases from V and 9 bases from J, with 18 bases between. Germline values: CDR1 SGHTA, CDR2 FQGTGA. The CDR3 sequence is CASSLSSAGVGSPLHF. In DNA, the CDR3 is TGTGCCAGCAGCTTGAGTTCCGCAGGGGTAGGTTCACCCCTCCACTTT.

This clone has a handful of counts. This chain joins TRBV5-4 and TRBJ2-7, with 8 bases identical to TRBD2. The V and J ends lost 0 bases and 6 bases, in that order; junction bases with no gene match: 11. CDR1 and CDR2 from the germline V gene are SGHNT and YYREEE (reference sequence). The CDR3 contains 16 residues. The CDR3, as DNA: TGTGCCAGCAGCTTGGCCGGGGGACTAGTAGGCTTCGAGCAGTACTTC. Encoded protein: CASSLAGGLVGFEQYF.

This chain joins TRBV10-3 and TRBJ1-2; 10 positions agree with TRBD1. The CDR3 sequence is 15 residues long. Germline loops: CDR1 ENHRY, CDR2 SYGVKD. Trimming cost V 7 bases and J 10 bases; bases outside gene matches: 15. Here the CDR3 DNA reads TGTGCCATCACCCAAACGGGACAGGGGACACGGGTCTACACCTTC. Amino acids: CAITQTGQGTRVYTF.

CDR3 region: CASSQVGPNQPQHF. The CDR3 nucleotides are TGTGCCAGCAGCCAAGTAGGTCCAAATCAGCCCCAGCATTTT. The chain couples TRBV4-2 to TRBJ1-5; D uncertain. The CDR3 runs 14 residues. Trimming removed 1 base from V and 4 bases from J, with 8 bases in between. Looked up from germline, CDR1 is LGHNA and CDR2 is YNFKEQ.

Concerning this clone: Other DNA sequences in this sample translate to the same CDR3. V and J are TRBV9 and TRBJ2-3, with TRBD2 identical over 8 bases. This CDR3 spans 14 amino acids. Losses at the gene ends were 0 bases for V and 6 bases for J; bases not matched to a gene: 3. Germline-derived CDR1 and CDR2 are SGDLS and YYNGEE. The DNA of the CDR3 is TGTGCCAGCAGCGTAGTCGGCGGGGGGGATACGCAGTATTTT. Residues: CASSVVGGGDTQYF.

The chain recombines TRBV12-3 or TRBV12-4 with TRBJ2-7; D remains ambiguous. The CDR3 contains 13 residues. Trimming left V 5 bases short and J 0 bases short, with 8 bases between. CDR3 sequence reads: CASSKTPSYEQYF. Here the CDR3 DNA reads TGTGCCAGCAGTAAGACTCCCTCCTACGAGCAGTACTTC.

The chain is built from TRBV3-1 (or the pseudogene TRBV3-2) and TRBJ2-1, with D uncertain. The CDR3 loop spans 11 amino acids. The V end was cut by 3 bases, the J end by 15 bases, with 12 bases between. Germline V lookup: CDR1 LGHDT, CDR2 YNNKEL (reference sequence). CDR3 sequence (DNA): TGTGCCAGCAGCCAGGTTCGGGTATGGTTCTTC. Protein product: CASSQVRVWFF.

The chain recombines TRBV7-8 with TRBJ1-1, with 7 positions matching TRBD1. The V gene end was trimmed by 4 bases and the J gene end by 4 bases; junction bases not matched to a gene: 12. The CDR3 runs to 16 residues. Germline V gene data show CDR1 as SGHVS and CDR2 as FQNEAQ. CDR3 residues: CASSYKIGGSGTEAFF. In DNA form, the CDR3 reads TGTGCCAGCAGCTATAAGATAGGGGGCTCGGGCACTGAAGCTTTCTTT.

The chain combines TRBV2 with TRBJ1-5; 7 bases are a match to TRBD1. V was clipped by 6 bases and J by 4 bases; unmatched bases: 6. The germline V gene has CDR1 SNHLY and CDR2 FYNNEI. The CDR3 loop spans 14 amino acids. This CDR3 is CASSRQGGNQPQHF. In DNA, the CDR3 is TGTGCCAGCAGCCGACAGGGTGGTAATCAGCCCCAGCATTTT.

The chain joins TRBV15 to TRBJ1-5; possibly TRBD1 for D (5 bases). Germline V gives CDR1 LNHNV, CDR2 YYDKDF (reference sequence). V shed 5 bases and J shed 7 bases, with 12 bases lying between them. This CDR3 region has 13 residues. Here the CDR3 reads CATSPDSGQPQHF. In DNA, the CDR3 is TGTGCCACCAGCCCTGACAGTGGACAGCCCCAGCATTTT.

The chain uses TRBV7-3 and TRBJ2-1; TRBD2 matches 12 bases. Germline loops: CDR1 SGHTA, CDR2 FQGTGA. This CDR3 comprises 17 residues. V gave up 5 bases and J gave up 1 base; unmatched junction bases: 6. CDR3 region: CASSTRTSGISYNEQFF. In nucleotides, the CDR3 is TGTGCCAGCAGCACGAGGACTAGCGGGATATCCTACAATGAGCAGTTCTTC.

The chain has TRBV3-1 (or the pseudogene TRBV3-2) and TRBJ2-2; D not certain. Looked up from germline, CDR1 is LGHDT and CDR2 is YNNKEL (reference sequence). The germline V and J ends were trimmed by 0 bases and 6 bases, with 5 bases remaining between them. The CDR3 loop spans 13 amino acids. CDR3: CASSQERPGELFF. In DNA form, the CDR3 reads TGTGCCAGCAGCCAAGAACGGCCCGGGGAGCTGTTTTTT.

This clone was counted a few times. V is TRBV5-4 and J is TRBJ1-3, with 8 positions matching TRBD1. The V segment lost 1 base and the J segment 2 bases; nucleotides outside the gene matches: 5. The CDR3 runs 16 residues. Germline CDR1 SGHNT, CDR2 YYREEE (reference sequence). The CDR3 reads CASSLFGRGPGNTIYF. As DNA, the CDR3 is TGTGCCAGCAGCTTGTTCGGCAGGGGGCCTGGAAACACCATATATTTT.

This clone was recorded once. J is TRBJ1-2 and V is TRBV3-1 (or the pseudogene TRBV3-2); no firm D call. This CDR3 is 13 amino acids long. Trimming pared 1 base from V and 5 bases from J, leaving 8 bases between. Germline V gene data show CDR1 as LGHDT and CDR2 as YNNKEL (reference sequence). The CDR3 DNA is TGTGCCAGCAGCCAAGTAGAAGGGTATGGCTACACCTTC. Translating it yields CASSQVEGYGYTF.

This rearrangement joins TRBV6-4 to TRBJ2-7; 7 bases are shared with TRBD1. Per germline, CDR1 MRHNA and CDR2 SNTAGT. The J segment lost 3 bases and the V segment lost 4 bases, leaving 9 bases of the junction unmatched. The CDR3 spans 15 residues. The CDR3: CASSARDSFDYEQYF. The CDR3 DNA reads TGTGCCAGCAGTGCCCGGGACAGCTTTGACTACGAGCAGTACTTC.

The rearrangement links TRBV19 to TRBJ2-2; D is undetermined. CDR1 and CDR2 (germline): LNHDA, SQIVND (reference sequence). The germline V and J ends were trimmed by 2 bases and 1 base, with 5 bases remaining between them. This CDR3 has 14 amino acids. The CDR3: CASSIIENTGELFF. The DNA for the CDR3 is TGTGCCAGTAGTATAATAGAGAACACCGGGGAGCTGTTTTTT.

The chain uses TRBV10-3 and TRBJ2-2; a weak D match, TRBD2 (6 bases). In germline, CDR1 is ENHRY, CDR2 SYGVKD. The CDR3 runs to 15 residues. Deletions cut 2 bases from V and 2 bases from J, with 9 bases between. CDR3 sequence: CAISEGGINTGELFF. CDR3 nucleotide sequence: TGTGCCATCAGTGAGGGCGGGATAAACACCGGGGAGCTGTTTTTT.

The chain joins TRBV3-1 (or the pseudogene TRBV3-2) to TRBJ2-4, with 15 bases identical to TRBD2. The CDR3 runs to 18 residues. V trimming: 0 bases; J trimming: 5 bases; junction bases outside the gene matches: 5. Germline V lookup: CDR1 LGHDT, CDR2 YNNKEL (reference sequence). The CDR3 loop is CASSQDPRTSGGENIQYF. The DNA of the CDR3 is TGTGCCAGCAGCCAAGACCCCAGGACTAGCGGGGGGGAAAACATTCAGTACTTC.

V usage is TRBV19 and J usage is TRBJ1-2; TRBD1 matches at 10 bases. The CDR3 is 13 amino acids. Germline trimming cut 6 bases from V and 5 bases from J; bases unmatched to any gene: 3. Germline assignment: CDR1 LNHDA and CDR2 SQIVND (reference sequence). Written as DNA, the CDR3 is TGTGCCAGTAGGGGACAGGGGTTTTATGGCTACACCTTC. Translating gives CASRGQGFYGYTF.

The chain is built from TRBV3-1 (or the pseudogene TRBV3-2) and TRBJ1-2; tentative D call: TRBD1 (5 bases). V was clipped by 3 bases and J by 4 bases, with 12 bases between them. This CDR3 spans 14 amino acids. Germline V gene lookup returns CDR1 LGHDT and CDR2 YNNKEL (reference sequence). The CDR3 loop reads CASSHPDSIYGYTF. The CDR3 DNA is TGTGCCAGCAGCCACCCCGACAGTATCTATGGCTACACCTTC.

This clone was observed once. The chain employs TRBV6-5 and TRBJ1-2; 10 positions match TRBD1. The V and J ends lost 8 bases and 2 bases, in that order; junction bases with no gene match: 2. Per the germline V gene, CDR1 is MNHEY and CDR2 is SVGAGI. The CDR3 consists of 13 residues. The CDR3 nucleotides read TGTGCCAGCGACAGGGGGCTGAACTATGGCTACACCTTC. Protein: CASDRGLNYGYTF.

This rearrangement joins TRBV18 to TRBJ2-7, with D unclear. This CDR3 contains 17 residues. V was clipped by 6 bases and J by 5 bases, with 26 bases between them. Germline lookup yields CDR1 KGHSH and CDR2 LQKENI. The CDR3 here is CASSLVPSLAPPNEQYF. The CDR3 bases are TGTGCCAGCTCGCTTGTACCTTCTTTAGCCCCCCCCAACGAGCAGTACTTC. Filled out from reference TRBV18 and TRBJ2-7, the complete variable domain reads NAGVMQNPRHLVRRRGQEARLRCSPMKGHSHVYWYRQLPEEGLKFMVYLQKENIIDESGMPKERFSAEFPKEGPSILRIQQVVRGDSAAYFCASSLVPSLAPPNEQYFGPGTRLTVT.

This chain links TRBV7-9 with TRBJ1-2, with D maybe TRBD1 (5 bases). The CDR3 sequence is 13 residues long. The V end was cut by 2 bases, the J end by 8 bases, with 12 bases between. Per the germline V gene, CDR1 is SEHNR and CDR2 is FQNEAQ (reference sequence). CDR3 in DNA: TGTGCCAGCAGCTTATCGGGGGACCGGGGCTACACCTTC. Protein: CASSLSGDRGYTF.